Listed below are T cell receptor beta chains from one sample, sequenced in a study of T cell changes during pregnancy in multiple sclerosis. Clones were read by immunoSEQ multiplex PCR, and TCRdb kept only the in-frame ones, dropping some. The table lists about 39,000 clones, 94% of them singletons, with about 0.34% in the top ten. Source: CD4+ T cells from peripheral blood mononuclear cells, taken after pregnancy. The receptors originated from a female donor with multiple sclerosis, enrolled in a pregnancy study. Each CDR3 is given with its conserved first and last residue. D genes are given only for firm matches. The listing skips clone size in some rows; elsewhere it reads once, few, many or a size class.

cdr3_length	clone_size	d_call	v_call	j_call	cdr3_nt	cdr3_aa
16	NA	TRBD2	TRBV6-5	TRBJ2-5	TGTGCCAGCAGTTACTCGATGCGGACTAGCGGGGGTACCCAGTACTTC	CASSYSMRTSGGTQYF
15	NA	TRBD1	TRBV5-1	TRBJ2-3	TGCGCCAGCAGCACCCGGGACAGGGAATTTAGTACGCAGTATTTT	CASSTRDREFSTQYF
15	NA	TRBD1	TRBV15	TRBJ1-6	TGTGCCACCAGCTCGACAGGGAGCTATAATTCACCCCTCCACTTT	CATSSTGSYNSPLHF
15	NA	TRBD1	TRBV19	TRBJ1-4	TGTGCCAGTAGTACGACAGGGGTTACTAATGAAAAACTGTTTTTT	CASSTTGVTNEKLFF
12	NA	NA	TRBV5-1	TRBJ2-3	TGCGCCAGCAGCCTCCTGGAGGGTACGCAGTATTTT	CASSLLEGTQYF
17	NA	TRBD1	TRBV9	TRBJ1-2	TGTGCCAGCAGCGTCCGACCAGATGGACAGGGCGACTATGGCTACACCTTC	CASSVRPDGQGDYGYTF
12	NA	NA	TRBV6-6	TRBJ1-1	TGTGCCAGCAGTGCGGGTAACACTGAAGCTTTCTTT	CASSAGNTEAFF
16	once	TRBD2	TRBV6-5	TRBJ2-3	TGTGCCAGCAGTTACTCGTTTGCGGGGGGCCCACATACGCAGTATTTT	CASSYSFAGGPHTQYF
13	NA	NA	TRBV7-3	TRBJ1-5	TGTGCCAGCAGCTTGGGCCGCAATCAGCCCCAGCATTTT	CASSLGRNQPQHF
15	NA	TRBD2	TRBV5-6	TRBJ2-5	TGTGCCAGCAGCTTGCTCAGCGGGGGGGAAGAGACCCAGTACTTC	CASSLLSGGEETQYF
15	NA	NA	TRBV15	TRBJ1-1	TGTGCCACGGGGGGGACTGAGGCAGCGGACACTGAAGCTTTCTTT	CATGGTEAADTEAFF
16	NA	NA	TRBV10-3	TRBJ2-1	TGTGCCATCAGTGAGTCGGGGGCCCCCCGATACAATGAGCAGTTCTTC	CAISESGAPRYNEQFF
15	NA	NA	TRBV11-2	TRBJ2-1	TGTGCCAGCAGCTTAATCGGGGGAACTTACAATGAGCAGTTCTTC	CASSLIGGTYNEQFF